These 21 T cell receptor beta chains originate from one sample sequenced in a study of cytotoxic CD8 clonotypes in ibrutinib-treated CLL. The repertoire was sequenced with immunoSEQ multiplex PCR; TCRdb's copy has only in-frame clones and lacks some. Here the sample spans about 72,000 clones, around 82% being singletons. The material sequenced was PBMCs, taken at disease progression, from a patient treated with ibrutinib. The receptor set was obtained from a human donor with chronic lymphocytic leukemia.

A single count supports this clone. The rearrangement links TRBV28 to TRBJ2-2; the D is unclear. V lost 3 bases and J lost 7, with 9 bases in between. Germline V lookup: CDR1 MDHEN, CDR2 SYDVKM. The CDR3 loop spans 13 amino acids. This chain's CDR3 is CASSFSPDGELFF. CDR3 bases: TGTGCCAGCAGTTTTTCGCCGGACGGGGAGCTGTTTTTT.

This clone was picked up one time. V gene TRBV6-6 combines with J gene TRBJ2-7; D is possibly TRBD1 or TRBD2 (5 bases each). V was shortened by 4 bases and J by 6 bases, with 10 bases between the two germline ends. CDR1 MNHNY and CDR2 SVGAGI come from the germline V gene (reference sequence). This CDR3 is 12 amino acids long. The CDR3 protein is CASSFHGAEQYF. In DNA form, the CDR3 reads TGTGCCAGCAGTTTCCACGGGGCCGAGCAGTACTTC.

V is TRBV6-5 and J is TRBJ2-3, with 7 nucleotides matching TRBD1. There are 14 residues in the CDR3. J was trimmed by 5 bases and V by 2 bases; bases with no gene match: 4. Germline-derived CDR1 and CDR2 are MNHEY and SVGAGI. DNA for the CDR3: TGTGCCAGCAGTTACGGCAGGGGGAGAGATACGCAGTATTTT. It encodes CASSYGRGRDTQYF.

The V gene is TRBV27, the J gene TRBJ2-1, with 7 bases lining up with TRBD1. From germline, CDR1 is MNHEY and CDR2 SMNVEV (reference sequence). Trimming took 5 bases from V and 0 from J; bases not matched to a gene: 1. The CDR3 runs 14 residues. CDR3 region: CASSRQGSYNEQFF. In DNA form, the CDR3 reads TGTGCCAGCAGTAGACAGGGCTCCTACAATGAGCAGTTCTTC.

This chain links TRBV6-6 with TRBJ1-2, with D possibly being TRBD1 (6 bases). V was pared by 5 bases and J by 0 bases, with 16 bases between. Germline values: CDR1 MNHNY, CDR2 SVGAGI (reference sequence). This CDR3 contains 16 residues. CDR3 DNA sequence: TGTGCCAGCAGTCTGACAGGCAAGAGAGCTAACTATGGCTACACCTTC. Amino acids: CASSLTGKRANYGYTF.

This clone was found once. The rearrangement links TRBV19 to TRBJ2-7; D is ambiguous. This CDR3 is 14 amino acids long. Looked up from germline, CDR1 is LNHDA and CDR2 is SQIVND (reference sequence). V shed 1 base and J shed 5 bases, with 12 bases lying between them. CDR3 protein: CASSIGTAAHEQYF. The CDR3 coding sequence is TGTGCCAGTAGTATAGGGACGGCAGCCCACGAGCAGTACTTC.

This clone has a handful of counts. V usage is TRBV18 and J usage is TRBJ2-7; D call uncertain. The CDR3 is 13 amino acids. Germline lookup yields CDR1 KGHSH and CDR2 LQKENI. Trimming removed 1 base from V and 3 bases from J, with 7 bases in between. The CDR3 DNA is TGTGCCAGCTCACCACTGGGCCACTACGAGCAGTACTTC. Its protein is CASSPLGHYEQYF.

A single count supports this clone. J is TRBJ2-5 and V is TRBV4-1, with 11 bases fitting TRBD2. The germline CDR1 and CDR2 sequences are MGHRA and YSYEKL. The CDR3 covers 18 residues. V shed 1 base, J shed 3 bases, and the junction held 10 bases outside the gene matches. The CDR3 DNA is TGCGCCAGCAGCCAAGCGTTCCTAGCGGGGGGAACCAAAGAGACCCAGTACTTC. Its translation: CASSQAFLAGGTKETQYF.

The rearrangement links TRBV6-5 to TRBJ2-1; D might be TRBD2 (5 bases). The germline V and J ends were trimmed by 4 bases and 9 bases, with 16 bases remaining between them. The CDR3 loop spans 14 amino acids. In germline, CDR1 is MNHEY, CDR2 SVGAGI. The CDR3 region is CASSSDFRYSEQFF. In nucleotides, the CDR3 is TGTGCCAGCAGTTCGGACTTTCGCTATTCTGAGCAGTTCTTC.

The sample holds a few counts of this clone. V and J are TRBV10-3 and TRBJ1-5, with D possibly being TRBD1 (5 bases). Trimming stripped 4 bases from V and 11 bases from J, with 18 bases between. The CDR3 contains 14 residues. The germline V gene has CDR1 ENHRY and CDR2 SYGVKD. Here the CDR3 DNA reads TGTGCCATCAGTGGGCCAGGGAGGGACGGCGCCCAGCATTTT. It yields the protein CAISGPGRDGAQHF.

The chain has TRBV19 and TRBJ2-1; possibly TRBD2 for D (6 bases). CDR3 length: 12 amino acids. The V end was cut by 6 bases, the J end by 4 bases, with 7 bases between. Per the germline V gene, CDR1 is LNHDA and CDR2 is SQIVND (reference sequence). Here the CDR3 reads CASRGTYNEQFF. CDR3 sequence (DNA): TGTGCCAGTAGGGGGACTTACAATGAGCAGTTCTTC.

The chain has TRBV5-5 and TRBJ2-2; D is ambiguous. In germline, CDR1 is SGHKS, CDR2 YYEKEE (reference sequence). The V end lost 0 bases, the J end lost 9 bases, and 9 bases lay between the germline ends. The CDR3 has 13 residues. Here the CDR3 reads CASSLDRVRELFF. The CDR3 nucleotides read TGTGCCAGCAGCTTGGATAGGGTCAGGGAGCTGTTTTTT.

The J gene is TRBJ1-5, the V gene TRBV9, with D possibly matching TRBD1 (6 bases). There are 14 residues in the CDR3. CDR1 and CDR2 from the germline V gene are SGDLS and YYNGEE. Trimming took off 0 bases at V and 4 bases at J, with 8 bases between the two ends. The CDR3 DNA is TGTGCCAGCAGCGTAGAGGGGGGGAATCAGCCCCAGCATTTT. Translating it yields CASSVEGGNQPQHF.

This clone showed up just a few times. The chain has TRBV13 and TRBJ2-7; 7 positions agree with TRBD1. This CDR3 is built from 14 residues. Germline trimming cut 2 bases from V and 5 bases from J; bases unmatched to any gene: 6. Germline V gene lookup returns CDR1 PRHDT and CDR2 FYEKMQ (reference sequence). Written as DNA, the CDR3 is TGTGCCAGCAGCTTACGGACAGGTACGGACGAGCAGTACTTC. Translated, it gives CASSLRTGTDEQYF.

This chain joins TRBV19 and TRBJ2-3; 7 nucleotides match TRBD2. J gave up 0 bases and V 7 bases, and 13 bases lay outside the gene matches. Germline V gene lookup returns CDR1 LNHDA and CDR2 SQIVND (reference sequence). The CDR3 sequence is 17 residues long. CDR3 DNA sequence: TGTGCCAGTACCGCCGGGAGAGCGGGGTCTAGCACAGATACGCAGTATTTT. Translating gives CASTAGRAGSSTDTQYF.

The chain recombines TRBV27 with TRBJ2-5; 10 nucleotides agree with TRBD1. The CDR3 length is 15 residues. V shed 4 bases and J 2 bases; nucleotides not matched to a gene: 4. Germline V gene sequence: CDR1 MNHEY, CDR2 SMNVEV (reference sequence). The CDR3 DNA is TGTGCCAGCAGTTGGGACAGGGGACAACAAGAGACCCAGTACTTC. The encoded protein is CASSWDRGQQETQYF.

J is TRBJ1-2 and V is TRBV5-1; no firm D call. The V gene's germline CDR1 is SGHRS and CDR2 YFSETQ. This CDR3 comprises 13 residues. Trimming removed 0 bases at V and 8 bases at J, with 11 bases between. DNA of the CDR3: TGCGCCAGCAGCTTGGGGGCAGCCGAAGGCTACACCTTC. It translates to CASSLGAAEGYTF.

The chain is built from TRBV27 and TRBJ2-1; D gene unclear. Germline V lookup: CDR1 MNHEY, CDR2 SMNVEV (reference sequence). Trimming stripped 5 bases from V and 3 bases from J, with 14 bases between. This CDR3 comprises 15 residues. The CDR3 here is CASSPSTTLYNEQFF. The CDR3 DNA is TGTGCCAGCAGTCCAAGCACAACGCTCTACAATGAGCAGTTCTTC.

CDR3 residues: CASSTPPGRGFEQYF. The CDR3 DNA is TGTGCCAGCAGTACCCCCCCAGGGAGGGGATTCGAGCAGTACTTC. The chain joins TRBV28 to TRBJ2-7; the match to TRBD2 covers 7 bases. CDR1 is MDHEN, CDR2 SYDVKM, per germline. This CDR3 region has 15 residues. Trimming took 5 bases from V and 6 from J; bases not matched to a gene: 13.

This clone has only one observation. This chain uses TRBV27 with TRBJ1-2; D gene ambiguous. The CDR3 totals 14 residues. Per the germline V gene, CDR1 is MNHEY and CDR2 is SMNVEV (reference sequence). Trimming left V 6 bases short and J 4 bases short, with 15 bases between. The CDR3 DNA reads TGTGCCAGCAGCCACCCCGGGCCAGGCTATGGCTACACCTTC. This sequence encodes CASSHPGPGYGYTF.

The chain employs TRBV5-1 and TRBJ2-3; 12 bases match TRBD2. With 1 base clipped from V and 6 bases from J, the junction kept 9 bases outside the gene matches. The CDR3 length is 17 residues. The germline gives CDR1 SGHRS, CDR2 YFSETQ. The CDR3 protein is CASSLNPTSGRGDTQYF. The CDR3 bases are TGCGCCAGCAGCTTGAATCCGACTAGCGGGAGAGGGGATACGCAGTATTTT. Full variable domain (rest looked up from reference TRBV5-1 and TRBJ2-3): KAGVTQTPRYLIKTRGQQVTLSCSPISGHRSVSWYQQTPGQGLQFLFEYFSETQRNKGNFPGRFSGRQFSNSRSEMNVSTLELGDSALYLCASSLNPTSGRGDTQYFGPGTRLTVL.